A selection of T cell receptor beta chains follows, all from one sample in a study of technical replicates of blood from four donors. TCRdb's copy holds only in-frame clones and misses some; the assay was immunoSEQ multiplex PCR. The sample lists roughly 15,000 clones, roughly 86% occurring once. The sequencing sample was made of PBMCs. The receptors were sampled from a human donor in good health. CDR3s leave out the opening cysteine and the closing phenylalanine or tryptophan.

TRBJ2-5	TRBV5-1	ASTPTAGVQETQY
TRBJ2-3	TRBV10-1	ASSEGQGVGADTQY
TRBJ2-6	TRBV5-6	ASSTPGGANVLT
TRBJ2-2	TRBV14	ASSQGIGRWSTGELF
TRBJ2-2	TRBV5-1	ASSPGVAGELF
TRBJ2-5	TRBV25-1	ASSDGPGVRETQY
TRBJ1-4	TRBV29-1	SGGQGDEKLF
TRBJ2-7	TRBV30	AWDMRQGDHEQY
TRBJ2-1	TRBV30	AWSATSKRF
TRBJ2-1	TRBV11-2	ASSTGLNEQF
TRBJ2-2	TRBV6-1	ASSEPLTSGSTGELF
TRBJ2-4	TRBV19	ASSTGGRAKNIQY
TRBJ1-1	TRBV5-6	ASRRGQGKAF
TRBJ1-1	TRBV6-6	ASSYEENTEAF
TRBJ2-2	TRBV28	ASSLTSGTGELF
TRBJ1-5	TRBV2	ASSQQGLSNQPQH
TRBJ1-4	TRBV5-8	ASSFGQQGPTNEKLF
TRBJ2-3	TRBV6-1	ASRLWGQNTDTQY
TRBJ2-1	TRBV5-6	ASARGTPYNEQF
TRBJ2-3	TRBV10-3	AISDKTGGAGDTQY
TRBJ1-1	TRBV6-1	ASSRTQNTEAF
TRBJ2-2	TRBV29-1	SVRDRENTGELF
TRBJ2-3	TRBV7-3	ASSSRLGQGADTQY
TRBJ1-5	TRBV30	AWSVGGDQPQH
TRBJ2-2	TRBV7-2	ASSFISTGELF
TRBJ2-3	TRBV11-1	ASSLLASGSMDTQY
TRBJ1-5	TRBV19	ASSNRQGAEPQH
TRBJ2-5	TRBV28	ASSLSLAGGGETQY
TRBJ1-5	TRBV19	ASSLGTGALSQH
TRBJ2-5	TRBV7-6	ASSSRDTQETQY
TRBJ2-3	TRBV28	ASSTQGAGTTDTQY
TRBJ2-7	TRBV4-1	ASSQDTGGPREQY
TRBJ2-7	TRBV5-1	ASSFDRGKNEQY
TRBJ2-1	TRBV28	ASSFRNEQF
TRBJ2-1	TRBV27	ASTPQIARPLKNEQF